The clone carrying this TCR beta chain appeared a few times. The data are from a study of blood T cells in healthy people across ages. Losses at the gene ends were 2 bases for V and 8 bases for J; bases not matched to a gene: 10. This CDR3 region has 15 residues. Per germline, CDR1 SGDLS and CDR2 YYNGEE. Combining a sample-barcoded 5' primer with a J-beta primer mix, a second PCR ran for roughly 7 to 11 cycles. Each CDR3 protein is one row after TCRdb ran MiXCR on the 5' RACE reads. The sample lists fewer than 800,000 distinct CDR3 sequences; approximately 25% were seen once. The same sample was also studied in work on T cells of mothers and their children.

This chain uses TRBV9 with TRBJ1-2; 9 nucleotides line up with TRBD1. The clonotype was recovered from a boy aged 5-17 years in good health. Sample: blood. CDR3: CASSVLDRGELGYTF. DNA for the CDR3: TGTGCCAGCAGCGTTCTGGACAGGGGCGAGCTGGGCTACACCTTC.